Following are 15 T cell receptor beta chains from one sample sequenced in a study of CD8 T cells in ankylosing spondylitis. TCRdb ran MiXCR on the 5' RACE reads and lists one entry per CDR3 protein. The sample lists some 220,000 distinct CDR3 sequences, about 10% seen once, with 2.6% in the top ten. Sample: blood, either unsorted or a sorted T cell fraction (not recorded which). These receptors originate from a male donor with ankylosing spondylitis or in good health (not recorded which).

This clonotype was observed a few times. The chain uses TRBV7-9 and TRBJ2-7; D may be TRBD2 (6 bases). The germline V gene has CDR1 SEHNR and CDR2 FQNEAQ (reference sequence). V lost 5 bases and J lost 1, with 9 bases in between. This CDR3 has 13 amino acids. The CDR3 region has the DNA TGTGCCAGCAGCCGCCGGGGGTCCTACGAGCAGTACTTC. This encodes CASSRRGSYEQYF.

This clonotype came up many times. The chain joins TRBV25-1 to TRBJ2-3, with 7 bases aligning to TRBD2. Germline V gene data show CDR1 as MGHDK and CDR2 as SYGVNS. This CDR3 has 16 amino acids. J lost 0 bases, V lost 2 bases, and 5 bases had no gene match. The CDR3 reads CASSEGSSGSTDTQYF. Written as DNA, the CDR3 is TGTGCCAGCAGTGAAGGGAGTAGCGGGAGCACAGATACGCAGTATTTT.

Many counts were recorded for this clonotype. V usage is TRBV29-1 and J usage is TRBJ1-1; D may be TRBD1 (6 bases). The V and J ends lost 0 bases and 4 bases respectively, with 12 bases between them. The germline V gene encodes CDR1 SQVTM and CDR2 ANQGSEA. The CDR3 runs 14 residues. The CDR3 spells CSVEDRQAGTEAFF. The CDR3 coding sequence is TGCAGCGTTGAAGATCGACAGGCCGGCACTGAAGCTTTCTTT. The entire variable domain, with the rest obtained from reference TRBV29-1 and TRBJ1-1, is as follows: SAVISQKPSRDICQRGTSLTIQCQVDSQVTMMFWYRQQPGQSLTLIATANQGSEATYESGFVIDKFPISRPNLTFSTLTVSNMSPEDSSIYLCSVEDRQAGTEAFFGQGTRLTVV.

This clonotype was found many times. J is TRBJ2-5 and V is TRBV29-1; 7 bases agree with TRBD1. The V segment lost 6 bases and the J segment 4 bases; nucleotides outside the gene matches: 5. The length of the CDR3 is 12 residues. Germline CDR1 and CDR2: SQVTM and ANQGSEA. CDR3 in amino acids: CSVKGGSETQYF. The CDR3 bases are TGCAGCGTCAAAGGGGGCTCAGAGACCCAGTACTTC. The complete variable domain, with remaining parts taken from reference TRBV29-1 and TRBJ2-5, reads SAVISQKPSRDICQRGTSLTIQCQVDSQVTMMFWYRQQPGQSLTLIATANQGSEATYESGFVIDKFPISRPNLTFSTLTVSNMSPEDSSIYLCSVKGGSETQYFGPGTRLLVL.

The chain uses TRBV7-9 and TRBJ2-5; TRBD2 is a possible D gene (5 bases). V lost 1 base to trimming and J lost 3 bases, with 18 bases between them. Germline V lookup: CDR1 SEHNR, CDR2 FQNEAQ (reference sequence). The CDR3 sequence is 17 residues long. The CDR3 DNA sequence: TGTGCCAGCAGCTTAGGGGTGTTGGCTTTGGAGGAAGAGACCCAGTACTTC. Its protein product is CASSLGVLALEEETQYF.

The chain recombines TRBV6-1 with TRBJ1-2; possible D gene TRBD1, 5 bases. The CDR3 is 14 amino acids. Germline lookup yields CDR1 MNHNS and CDR2 SASEGT. Trimming took 8 bases from V and 1 from J, leaving 14 bases between them. CDR3 sequence reads: CASSTAYHNYGYTF. The CDR3 DNA follows: TGTGCCAGCTCGACAGCCTACCATAACTATGGCTACACCTTC.

This clonotype was counted ten times or more. This rearrangement joins TRBV7-2 to TRBJ2-7, with D maybe TRBD2 (6 bases). V was cut by 5 bases and J by 9 bases, with 23 bases left in between. CDR1 and CDR2 from the germline V gene are SGHTA and FQGNSA. The CDR3 sequence is 15 residues long. CDR3 sequence (DNA): TGTGCCAGCAGCCCGAACGCCCTAGCGAGGCGGGGGCAGTACTTC. Residues: CASSPNALARRGQYF.

This clonotype was detected ten times or more. The chain is built from TRBV4-1 and TRBJ2-2; D not certain. The CDR3 totals 15 residues. The germline V gene encodes CDR1 MGHRA and CDR2 YSYEKL. V lost 0 bases and J lost 6, with 11 bases in between. The CDR3 protein is CASSQEVSFAGELFF. For the CDR3, the DNA is TGCGCCAGCAGCCAAGAGGTATCTTTCGCCGGGGAGCTGTTTTTT.

In its sample, this clonotype was seen many times. CDR3: CASSHGTGDYNEQFF. The CDR3 DNA reads as TGCGCCAGCAGCCATGGGACAGGGGACTACAATGAGCAGTTCTTC. V is TRBV4-1 and J is TRBJ2-1; 10 positions match TRBD1. Germline trimming cut 3 bases from V and 3 bases from J; bases unmatched to any gene: 2. The CDR3 consists of 15 residues. From germline, CDR1 is MGHRA and CDR2 YSYEKL.

In this sample, this clonotype turned up many times. The chain recombines TRBV20-1 with TRBJ2-5, with D unclear. The CDR3 is 13 residues long. Germline lookup yields CDR1 DFQATT and CDR2 SNEGSKA (reference sequence). V gave up 3 bases and J gave up 1 base, with 9 bases separating them. This chain's CDR3 is CSASNARQETQYF. For the CDR3, the DNA is TGCAGTGCTAGTAACGCACGCCAAGAGACCCAGTACTTC.

Concerning this clonotype itself: Just one base apart from a much larger clone, this may be a read error. This chain links TRBV7-9 with TRBJ2-3, with unresolved D. The V gene's germline CDR1 is SEHNR and CDR2 FQNEAQ (reference sequence). This CDR3 has 12 residues. Trimming took 4 bases from V and 4 from J, leaving 6 bases between them. The CDR3 coding sequence is TGTGCCAGCAGCTCGGTGGCAGATACGCAGTATTTT. Translation gives CASSSVADTQYF.

This clonotype was seen ten or more times. The chain has TRBV6-1 and TRBJ2-7; D is undetermined. With 7 bases removed from V and 6 bases from J, the gap between germline ends came to 13 bases. The germline V gene has CDR1 MNHNS and CDR2 SASEGT. The CDR3 covers 12 residues. The CDR3 reads CASTPPGSEQYF. In DNA form, the CDR3 reads TGTGCCAGCACCCCCCCCGGGTCCGAGCAGTACTTC.

This clonotype was seen repeatedly, ten times or more. V is TRBV3-1 and J is TRBJ2-7; 12 nucleotides match TRBD2. Germline-derived CDR1 and CDR2 are LGHDT and YNNKEL (reference sequence). With 0 bases clipped from V and 2 bases from J, the junction kept 2 bases outside the gene matches. CDR3 length: 16 residues. The CDR3 DNA reads as TGTGCCAGCAGCCAAGAACTAGCGGGAGGCCCCTACGAGCAGTACTTC. Protein: CASSQELAGGPYEQYF.

J is TRBJ1-6 and V is TRBV20-1; D remains ambiguous. V lost 3 bases, J lost 10 bases, and 16 bases lay in between. CDR3 length: 14 amino acids. Germline lookup yields CDR1 DFQATT and CDR2 SNEGSKA (reference sequence). The CDR3 here is CSASFWGTLSPLHF. Written as DNA, the CDR3 is TGCAGTGCTAGCTTTTGGGGAACCCTATCACCCCTCCACTTT.

This clonotype appeared a few times. The genes are TRBV7-9 and TRBJ1-1; possible D gene TRBD1, 5 bases. The ends were cut back, 3 bases at V and 0 bases at J, with 8 bases in the middle. Germline V gene data show CDR1 as SEHNR and CDR2 as FQNEAQ (reference sequence). This CDR3 region has 14 residues. The CDR3 region is CASSFDRLNTEAFF. CDR3 coding DNA: TGTGCCAGCAGCTTCGACAGATTGAACACTGAAGCTTTCTTT.